These 27 T cell receptor beta chains came from one sample sequenced in a study of control samples from healthy donors and cancer patients. The assay was immunoSEQ multiplex PCR, and TCRdb's table has in-frame clones only and misses some. The table records 170,000 or so clones, about 91% of them present only once. Sequenced sample: blood. These receptors came from a woman aged 40 to 55 in good health.

The chain carries TRBV2 and TRBJ2-7, with D tentatively TRBD1 or TRBD2 (7 bases each). Per germline, CDR1 SNHLY and CDR2 FYNNEI. V was clipped by 10 bases and J by 0 bases, with 13 bases between them. The CDR3 runs to 13 residues. The CDR3 loop is CATAGQSSYEQYF. The DNA of the CDR3 is TGTGCCACAGCGGGACAGTCCTCCTACGAGCAGTACTTC.

The chain joins TRBV6-4 to TRBJ1-1; D gene ambiguous. With 10 bases removed from V and 1 base from J, the gap between germline ends came to 13 bases. The CDR3 contains 13 residues. Germline assignment: CDR1 MRHNA and CDR2 SNTAGT. CDR3 region: CAIQHPPNTEAFF. The CDR3, as DNA: TGTGCCATCCAGCACCCCCCGAACACTGAAGCTTTCTTT.

The genes are TRBV27 and TRBJ1-6; 10 bases fit TRBD1. CDR1 MNHEY and CDR2 SMNVEV come from the germline V gene (reference sequence). The CDR3 has 16 amino acids. After removal of 3 bases from V and 8 bases from J, the junction contained 7 bases not matched to a gene. The CDR3 protein is CASSFGDRGSHSPLHF. The DNA of the CDR3 is TGTGCCAGCAGTTTCGGGGACAGGGGTTCTCATTCACCCCTCCACTTT.

This chain links TRBV5-1 with TRBJ2-7; D remains ambiguous. Germline V lookup: CDR1 SGHRS, CDR2 YFSETQ. The ends were cut back, 5 bases at V and 3 bases at J, with 12 bases in the middle. The CDR3 extends over 13 amino acids. CDR3 nucleotides: TGCGCCAGCAGGGGCCCCAGGAACTACGAGCAGTACTTC. This translates into CASRGPRNYEQYF.

The gene calls are TRBV20-1 and TRBJ2-7, with a tentative D call TRBD1 (5 bases). There are 11 residues in the CDR3. The germline V gene encodes CDR1 DFQATT and CDR2 SNEGSKA (reference sequence). CDR3 region: CSMQGNGEQYF. CDR3 coding DNA: TGCAGCATGCAGGGTAATGGCGAGCAGTACTTC.

The V call is TRBV4-1, the J call TRBJ1-2; TRBD1 is a possible D gene (5 bases). CDR1 is MGHRA and CDR2 is YSYEKL in the germline V gene. The ends were cut back, 0 bases at V and 4 bases at J, with 12 bases in the middle. CDR3 size: 15 residues. CDR3 in DNA: TGCGCCAGCAGCCAAGACCCGCGGGGGTCCTATGGCTACACCTTC. Its translation: CASSQDPRGSYGYTF.

The chain recombines TRBV5-1 with TRBJ2-5; a weak D match, TRBD2 (5 bases). The germline V gene has CDR1 SGHRS and CDR2 YFSETQ. Trimming cost V 2 bases and J 5 bases, with 10 bases left between them. The CDR3 sequence is 13 residues long. In DNA, the CDR3 is TGCGCCAGCAGCTTTGAACCGGGGGAGACCCAGTACTTC. Its protein is CASSFEPGETQYF.

The genes are TRBV19 and TRBJ1-1, with TRBD1 identical over 8 bases. With V trimmed by 4 bases and J by 1 base, 8 bases remained unmatched. The germline V gene encodes CDR1 LNHDA and CDR2 SQIVND (reference sequence). This CDR3 comprises 16 residues. The CDR3 sequence is CASSKGQVHENTEAFF. DNA for the CDR3: TGTGCCAGTAGTAAGGGACAGGTGCATGAGAACACTGAAGCTTTCTTT.

The CDR3 sequence: CASSIRQVDGYTF. For the CDR3, the DNA is TGTGCCAGTAGTATCAGACAGGTGGATGGCTACACCTTC. V usage is TRBV19 and J usage is TRBJ1-2, with a weak D call TRBD1 (6 bases). Germline CDR1 reads LNHDA; CDR2 reads SQIVND (reference sequence). This CDR3 is built from 13 residues. Trimming pared 3 bases from V and 6 bases from J, leaving 11 bases between.

The chain employs TRBV5-6 and TRBJ2-5; no firm D call. The V gene lost 1 base and the J gene lost 2 bases, with 0 bases spanning the gap. This CDR3 has 11 amino acids. Germline assignment: CDR1 SGHDT and CDR2 YYEEEE. DNA of the CDR3: TGTGCCAGCAGCTTGCAAGAGACCCAGTACTTC. It translates to CASSLQETQYF.

This chain links TRBV7-9 with TRBJ1-1, with a possible D match to TRBD1 (5 bases). V was trimmed by 2 bases and J by 6 bases, leaving 13 bases between them. This CDR3 is 14 amino acids long. Per germline, CDR1 SEHNR and CDR2 FQNEAQ (reference sequence). CDR3 loop: CASSLLMGPPEAFF. CDR3 DNA sequence: TGTGCCAGCAGCTTACTAATGGGACCCCCTGAAGCTTTCTTT.

V and J are TRBV3-1 (or the pseudogene TRBV3-2) and TRBJ1-2, with D unresolved. Germline loops: CDR1 LGHDT, CDR2 YNNKEL (reference sequence). Trimming pared 1 base from V and 2 bases from J, leaving 17 bases between. The CDR3 extends over 17 amino acids. CDR3 nucleotides: TGTGCCAGCAGCCAAGGAACTTTGTCAGGAGCCAACTATGGCTACACCTTC. This codes for CASSQGTLSGANYGYTF.

The rearrangement joins TRBV7-2 to TRBJ1-6, with D possibly matching TRBD1 (5 bases). V was cut by 1 base and J by 4 bases, with 11 bases left in between. CDR3 length: 16 residues. The germline V gene has CDR1 SGHTA and CDR2 FQGNSA. CDR3 protein: CASSLGGVPYNSPLHF. CDR3 nucleotide sequence: TGTGCCAGCAGCTTAGGGGGGGTCCCGTATAATTCACCCCTCCACTTT.

The chain carries TRBV24-1 and TRBJ2-1; 8 bases map to TRBD1. CDR3 length equals 14 residues. Germline loops: CDR1 KGHDR, CDR2 SFDVKD. Trimming took 12 bases from V and 2 from J; bases not matched to a gene: 8. This CDR3 reads CAAGSGGPYNEQFF. Written as DNA, the CDR3 is TGTGCCGCGGGTTCAGGGGGCCCCTACAATGAGCAGTTCTTC.

This chain connects TRBV12-3 or TRBV12-4 to TRBJ2-7; D uncertain. This CDR3 is 13 amino acids long. V shed 1 base and J shed 0 bases, with 4 bases lying between them. CDR3 sequence reads: CASSLDISYEQYF. In nucleotides, the CDR3 is TGTGCCAGCAGTTTAGACATCTCCTACGAGCAGTACTTC.

The J gene is TRBJ1-3, the V gene TRBV5-1; 9 positions match TRBD1. This CDR3 spans 16 amino acids. The germline V gene encodes CDR1 SGHRS and CDR2 YFSETQ. V shed 2 bases, J shed 0 bases, and the junction held 3 bases outside the gene matches. The CDR3 reads CASSLQTGGSGNTIYF. Here the CDR3 DNA reads TGCGCCAGCAGCTTACAGACAGGGGGCTCTGGAAACACCATATATTTT.

The rearrangement links TRBV5-1 to TRBJ2-1; D remains ambiguous. Germline CDR1 and CDR2: SGHRS and YFSETQ. The CDR3 is 13 residues long. V was trimmed by 0 bases and J by 10 bases, leaving 11 bases between them. CDR3 in amino acids: CASSLGEVSEQFF. The DNA for the CDR3 is TGCGCCAGCAGCTTGGGAGAGGTTAGCGAGCAGTTCTTC.

The chain recombines TRBV5-6 with TRBJ1-4; TRBD1 matches at 10 bases. CDR1 SGHDT and CDR2 YYEEEE come from the germline V gene. V was clipped by 2 bases and J by 7 bases; unmatched bases: 2. CDR3 length: 14 residues. CDR3 in DNA: TGTGCCAGCAGCTTTGGGACAGGGGCTGAAAAACTGTTTTTT. It translates to CASSFGTGAEKLFF.

The rearrangement uses TRBV19 and TRBJ1-4; unclear D gene. CDR3 length: 13 amino acids. The germline CDR1 and CDR2 sequences are LNHDA and SQIVND (reference sequence). V was trimmed by 8 bases and J by 0 bases, leaving 7 bases between them. The DNA for the CDR3 is TGTGCCAGTCGAGTTGCAACTAATGAAAAACTGTTTTTT. Protein: CASRVATNEKLFF. Full variable domain (missing parts from reference TRBV19 and TRBJ1-4): DGGITQSPKYLFRKEGQNVTLSCEQNLNHDAMYWYRQDPGQGLRLIYYSQIVNDFQKGDIAEGYSVSREKKESFPLTVTSAQKNPTAFYLCASRVATNEKLFFGSGTQLSVL.

This clone was detected only a few times. The chain carries TRBV5-4 and TRBJ1-2, with 11 positions matching TRBD1. The V and J ends lost 3 bases and 8 bases, in that order; junction bases with no gene match: 6. Germline V gene data show CDR1 as SGHNT and CDR2 as YYREEE (reference sequence). This CDR3 is built from 14 residues. CDR3 sequence reads: CASSWGQGERGYTF. For the CDR3, the DNA is TGTGCCAGCAGCTGGGGACAGGGGGAGAGGGGCTACACCTTC.

This sequence joins TRBV18 and TRBJ1-5; TRBD1 agrees at 7 bases. Germline values: CDR1 KGHSH, CDR2 LQKENI. The CDR3 length is 14 residues. V gave up 5 bases and J gave up 8 bases; unmatched junction bases: 9. CDR3 nucleotides: TGTGCCAGCTCAGAAAGACAGGGCGCGGAGCCCCAGCATTTT. This codes for CASSERQGAEPQHF. Complete variable domain (other parts from reference TRBV18 and TRBJ1-5): NAGVMQNPRHLVRRRGQEARLRCSPMKGHSHVYWYRQLPEEGLKFMVYLQKENIIDESGMPKERFSAEFPKEGPSILRIQQVVRGDSAAYFCASSERQGAEPQHFGDGTRLSIL.

J is TRBJ1-4 and V is TRBV5-1, with D possibly matching TRBD1 (5 bases). The CDR3 consists of 16 residues. V was shortened by 2 bases and J by 3 bases, with 14 bases between the two germline ends. Germline V gene data show CDR1 as SGHRS and CDR2 as YFSETQ. This CDR3 is CASSFLYRGPNEKLFF. The CDR3 DNA follows: TGCGCCAGCAGCTTTCTTTACCGGGGCCCTAATGAAAAACTGTTTTTT.

The V call is TRBV4-1, the J call TRBJ2-5, with 8 bases matching TRBD2. Germline V lookup: CDR1 MGHRA, CDR2 YSYEKL. The CDR3 covers 14 residues. Trimming cost V 3 bases and J 6 bases; bases outside gene matches: 6. CDR3 in DNA: TGCGCCAGCAGCCAGACGGGGGGGGCACAGACCCAGTACTTC. Protein sequence: CASSQTGGAQTQYF.

This chain joins TRBV2 and TRBJ2-1; 10 bases match TRBD1. With 0 bases clipped from V and 12 bases from J, the junction kept 29 bases outside the gene matches. CDR1 and CDR2 from the germline V gene are SNHLY and FYNNEI. The CDR3 is made up of 22 amino acids. Here the CDR3 DNA reads TGTGCCAGCAGTGAAGCGCTTCTGGGGACAGGGGCGGATCCGGGTCTACGAATAGGGCAGTTCTTC. It yields the protein CASSEALLGTGADPGLRIGQFF.

This clone was counted once. This CDR3 reads CASSPRLQSSYEQYF. CDR3 DNA: TGTGCCAGCTCACCGAGGTTACAGAGCTCCTACGAGCAGTACTTC. The chain uses TRBV18 and TRBJ2-7; D uncertain. The CDR3 covers 15 residues. Trimming cost V 3 bases and J 0 bases, with 12 bases left between them. CDR1 and CDR2 from the germline V gene are KGHSH and LQKENI.

The rearrangement uses TRBV7-8 and TRBJ1-5; D ambiguous. With 4 bases removed from V and 9 bases from J, the gap between germline ends came to 16 bases. The CDR3 extends over 14 amino acids. CDR1 SGHVS and CDR2 FQNEAQ come from the germline V gene. The CDR3 sequence: CASSSTVHQMPQHF. Written as DNA, the CDR3 is TGTGCCAGCAGCTCCACGGTACACCAGATGCCCCAGCATTTT.

The sample holds one count of this clone. The J gene is TRBJ2-2, the V gene TRBV27; 9 nucleotides align to TRBD1. The CDR3 has 14 amino acids. Germline values: CDR1 MNHEY, CDR2 SMNVEV (reference sequence). Trimming removed 5 bases from V and 7 bases from J; junction bases left unmatched: 5. The CDR3 loop reads CASSRGTGYGELFF. Written as DNA, the CDR3 is TGTGCCAGCAGTCGGGGGACAGGGTACGGGGAGCTGTTTTTT.